Below are 32 T cell receptor beta chains sequenced from a single sample in a study of blood T cells in healthy people across ages. A J-beta primer mix and a sample-barcoded 5' primer were used in a second PCR of roughly 6 to 12 cycles. TCRdb recomputed calls from the 5' RACE reads with MiXCR, one row per CDR3 protein. The sample includes fewer than 900,000 distinct CDR3 sequences, 40% to 45% of them seen just once. The sequenced material came from blood. The receptors were sampled from a woman between 55 and 75 years old in good health.

This clonotype was counted a few times. This chain joins TRBV24-1 and TRBJ2-3; D call uncertain. V was pared by 5 bases and J by 0 bases, with 5 bases between. CDR1 and CDR2 from the germline V gene are KGHDR and SFDVKD. This CDR3 comprises 13 residues. CDR3 sequence reads: CATSGLSTDTQYF. The CDR3 DNA reads TGTGCCACCAGTGGGCTTAGCACAGATACGCAGTATTTT.

This chain joins TRBV20-1 and TRBJ2-1; the D is unclear. With the DNA end fitting TRBJ2-7 better, the J assignment may be wrong. The length of the CDR3 is 15 residues. From germline, CDR1 is DFQATT and CDR2 SNEGSKA (reference sequence). In DNA, the CDR3 is TGCAGTGCTAGGATAAGTGCGAGCTCCTACAATGAGCAGTACTTC. It is translated as CSARISASSYNEQYF.

J is TRBJ2-7 and V is TRBV12-3 or TRBV12-4; tentatively, D is TRBD2 (6 bases). CDR3 size: 15 residues. The V end was cut by 3 bases, the J end by 3 bases, with 15 bases between. The chain's CDR3 is CASSFGIAVLYEQYF. In nucleotides, the CDR3 is TGTGCCAGCAGTTTCGGGATAGCGGTACTCTACGAGCAGTACTTC.

This rearrangement joins TRBV11-2 to TRBJ2-3, with 8 bases identical to TRBD1. In germline, CDR1 is SGHAT, CDR2 FQNNGV. There are 15 residues in the CDR3. V shed 4 bases and J 5 bases; nucleotides not matched to a gene: 8. In DNA form, the CDR3 reads TGTGCCAGCAGCTCCAGGACAGGGTCGGGAGATACGCAGTATTTT. Amino acids: CASSSRTGSGDTQYF.

The J gene is TRBJ2-4, the V gene TRBV2; 9 bases match TRBD1. The J call is in doubt because the DNA end fits TRBJ2-5 better. The germline gives CDR1 SNHLY, CDR2 FYNNEI. The CDR3 is 13 amino acids. In DNA form, the CDR3 reads TGTGCCAGCATTCCCGGACAGGGGAAGACCCAGTACTTC. Translating it yields CASIPGQGKTQYF.

The rearrangement joins TRBV18 to TRBJ2-1, with D hard to call. The CDR3 extends over 14 amino acids. Trimming cost V 6 bases and J 13 bases, with 22 bases left between them. Germline V gene sequence: CDR1 KGHSH, CDR2 LQKENI. The CDR3 protein is CASSPQVTQETQFF. The CDR3 DNA reads TGTGCCAGCTCCCCCCAGGTTACTCAAGAGACCCAGTTCTTC.

The V gene is TRBV20-1, the J gene TRBJ1-2, with D possibly being TRBD1 (6 bases). CDR3 length equals 13 residues. V lost 2 bases and J lost 8, with 15 bases in between. The germline CDR1 and CDR2 sequences are DFQATT and SNEGSKA (reference sequence). CDR3 coding DNA: TGCAGTGCTAGATCCAACAGGGCGGAAGGCTACACCTTC. This gives the protein CSARSNRAEGYTF.

The CDR3 here is CAINQAGGIEQFF. CDR3 DNA sequence: TGTGCCATCAATCAAGCGGGGGGTATTGAGCAGTTCTTC. The rearrangement joins TRBV10-3 to TRBJ2-1; 9 positions match TRBD2. This CDR3 region has 13 residues. V lost 7 bases and J lost 9; bases outside the gene matches: 7. CDR1 is ENHRY and CDR2 is SYGVKD in the germline V gene.

This clonotype was observed many times. V is TRBV28 and J is TRBJ1-1; D is uncertain. The V end lost 11 bases, the J end lost 1 base, and 8 bases lay between the germline ends. Germline lookup yields CDR1 MDHEN and CDR2 SYDVKM. The CDR3 runs to 11 residues. The CDR3 sequence is CASTGNTEAFF. The CDR3 coding sequence is TGTGCCTCGACGGGGAACACTGAAGCTTTCTTT. Variable domain in full (rest from reference TRBV28 and TRBJ1-1): DVKVTQSSRYLVKRTGEKVFLECVQDMDHENMFWYRQDPGLGLRLIYFSYDVKMKEKGDIPEGYSVSREKKERFSLILESASTNQTSMYLCASTGNTEAFFGQGTRLTVV.

This chain joins TRBV7-9 and TRBJ1-2; 10 nucleotides agree with TRBD1. Per the germline V gene, CDR1 is SEHNR and CDR2 is FQNEAQ (reference sequence). This CDR3 is built from 14 residues. The V gene end was trimmed by 1 base and the J gene end by 7 bases; junction bases not matched to a gene: 3. CDR3 protein: CASSLGDRGIGYTF. The CDR3 DNA reads as TGTGCCAGCAGCTTAGGGGACAGGGGAATTGGCTACACCTTC.

The chain carries TRBV3-1 and TRBJ1-1, with 7 bases identical to TRBD1. Unmatched junction bases numbered 8, after V lost 2 bases and J lost 8 bases. Germline CDR1 reads LGHDT; CDR2 reads YNNKEL (reference sequence). The CDR3 has 14 residues. DNA for the CDR3: TGTGCCAGCAGCCAAAACAGGGGCAGGGGAGAAGCTTTCTTT. This translates into CASSQNRGRGEAFF.

The chain has TRBV5-1 and TRBJ2-2, with TRBD2 identical over 8 bases. The germline gives CDR1 SGHRS, CDR2 YFSETQ. There are 16 residues in the CDR3. The ends lost 2 bases at V and 2 bases at J; junction bases unmatched: 5. The CDR3 DNA reads as TGCGCCAGCAGCTTCCTAGCGGGCCTTAACACCGGGGAGCTGTTTTTT. Protein product: CASSFLAGLNTGELFF.

The rearrangement uses TRBV12-3 or TRBV12-4 and TRBJ2-1, with D perhaps given as TRBD1 or TRBD2 (5 bases each). V was cut by 6 bases and J by 3 bases, with 15 bases left in between. The CDR3 consists of 15 residues. The CDR3 is CASRPGTRGYNEQFF. The CDR3 DNA is TGTGCCAGCAGACCCGGCACTAGGGGCTACAATGAGCAGTTCTTC.

This clonotype was observed a handful of times. This chain links TRBV20-1 with TRBJ1-6; a possible D gene is TRBD1 (6 bases). This CDR3 contains 14 residues. CDR1 DFQATT and CDR2 SNEGSKA come from the germline V gene (reference sequence). Trimming took off 8 bases at V and 0 bases at J, with 11 bases between the two ends. The CDR3 sequence: CSTQGSSYNSPLHF. The CDR3 coding sequence is TGCAGTACACAGGGAAGCTCCTATAATTCACCCCTCCACTTT.

The V and J genes are TRBV24-1 and TRBJ2-1, with 7 nucleotides matching TRBD2. V lost 2 bases, J lost 9 bases, and 6 bases stayed unmatched. The CDR3 sequence is 14 residues long. CDR1 is KGHDR and CDR2 is SFDVKD in the germline V gene. The CDR3 nucleotides are TGTGCCACCAGTGATTGGGGGGGGGGTGGTGAGCAGTTCTTC. It codes for CATSDWGGGGEQFF.

The chain recombines TRBV6-6 with TRBJ1-4; 9 bases fit TRBD1. There are 14 residues in the CDR3. CDR1 is MNHNY, CDR2 SVGAGI, per germline (reference sequence). V dropped 4 bases and J dropped 8; count of bases not matched to a gene: 5. CDR3 amino acids: CASSFTGQGEKLFF. The CDR3 DNA reads as TGTGCCAGCAGTTTCACTGGACAGGGGGAAAAACTGTTTTTT.

This clonotype appeared once. This may come from a read error, since a much larger clone is one base off. This chain uses TRBV7-2 with TRBJ2-5, with TRBD1 identical over 12 bases. Germline CDR1 SGHTA, CDR2 FQGNSA. The V segment lost 7 bases and the J segment 5 bases; nucleotides outside the gene matches: 11. The CDR3 sequence is 16 residues long. The CDR3, as DNA: TGTGCCAGCAACACAACCGGGACAGGGGGCTTGGAGACCCAGTACTTC. Its protein is CASNTTGTGGLETQYF.

In its sample, this clonotype was seen a few times. This chain connects TRBV20-1 to TRBJ2-3, with 11 bases that match TRBD2. The CDR3 has 15 residues. Germline V CDR1 and CDR2: DFQATT, SNEGSKA (reference sequence). J gave up 2 bases and V 3 bases, and 4 bases lay outside the gene matches. The DNA for the CDR3 is TGCAGTGCTAGCACTAGCGGGGGCCCCACAGATACGCAGTATTTT. Amino acid sequence: CSASTSGGPTDTQYF.

The chain employs TRBV15 and TRBJ2-2, with 8 bases that match TRBD2. J gave up 3 bases and V 5 bases, and 5 bases lay outside the gene matches. The length of the CDR3 is 15 residues. Germline CDR1 and CDR2: LNHNV and YYDKDF (reference sequence). The CDR3 loop is CATSLLREDTGELFF. CDR3 DNA sequence: TGTGCCACCAGCCTGTTGCGGGAGGACACCGGGGAGCTGTTTTTT.

The rearrangement uses TRBV19 and TRBJ2-2, with TRBD1 as a possible D gene (5 bases). The germline gives CDR1 LNHDA, CDR2 SQIVND (reference sequence). With 6 bases removed from V and 0 bases from J, the gap between germline ends came to 11 bases. The CDR3 spans 15 residues. In nucleotides, the CDR3 is TGTGCCAGTAGATCAGACAGAGCGAACACCGGGGAGCTGTTTTTT. Its translation is CASRSDRANTGELFF.

This clonotype was observed a single time. J is TRBJ2-7 and V is TRBV25-1; D unclear. This CDR3 region has 13 residues. Germline V gives CDR1 MGHDK, CDR2 SYGVNS. V gave up 7 bases and J gave up 0 bases, with 10 bases separating them. The CDR3 sequence: CASTSATSYEQYF. The CDR3 nucleotides read TGTGCCAGCACAAGCGCTACCTCCTACGAGCAGTACTTC.

Regarding this clonotype: This may be a read error, as it is one base from a much larger clone. This chain uses TRBV3-1 with TRBJ2-5; D might be TRBD1 (5 bases). The DNA matches TRBJ2-7 better at its end, which makes the J call doubtful. Germline CDR1 and CDR2: LGHDT and YNNKEL (reference sequence). CDR3 length equals 12 residues. CDR3 amino acids: CASSYSQGEQYF. The DNA of the CDR3 is TGTGCCAGCAGCTATAGCCAGGGCGAGCAGTACTTC.

This rearrangement joins TRBV20-1 to TRBJ2-5; D is possibly TRBD1 (6 bases). The DNA end lines up better with TRBJ2-7; the J call may be wrong. The V gene's germline CDR1 is DFQATT and CDR2 SNEGSKA (reference sequence). The CDR3 is 15 residues long. DNA for the CDR3: TGCAGTGCTAGAGATCCGCGGACAGATACCTACGAGCAGTACTTC. This codes for CSARDPRTDTYEQYF.

The chain links TRBV20-1 to TRBJ2-3, with D tentatively TRBD1 (6 bases). Germline loops: CDR1 DFQATT, CDR2 SNEGSKA (reference sequence). The CDR3 is 13 amino acids. V was clipped by 2 bases and J by 0 bases, with 6 bases between them. This CDR3 is CSARRGSTDTQYF. The CDR3 DNA follows: TGCAGTGCTAGAAGGGGGAGCACAGATACGCAGTATTTT.

The chain recombines TRBV5-1 with TRBJ2-2, with TRBD1 matching over 9 bases. This CDR3 spans 15 amino acids. V lost 6 bases and J lost 5; bases outside the gene matches: 8. Germline CDR1 is SGHRS and CDR2 is YFSETQ. For the CDR3, the DNA is TGCGCCAGCACCCTGGGACAGGGAGGAACCGGGGAGCTGTTTTTT. The encoded protein is CASTLGQGGTGELFF.

This clonotype was observed a single time. The gene calls are TRBV21-1 and TRBJ2-5; the DNA was not compared with TRBD2, the D call given in the table. TRBV21-1 corresponds to a pseudogene. The CDR3 spans 14 residues. This chain's CDR3 is CASSNGTSQETQYF. The CDR3 nucleotides are TGTGCCAGCAGCAATGGGACTAGTCAAGAGACCCAGTACTTC.

V is TRBV3-1 and J is TRBJ2-1; 7 positions match TRBD2. The J call may be faulty, since TRBJ2-7 better matches the DNA end. CDR1 is LGHDT, CDR2 YNNKEL, per germline (reference sequence). This CDR3 contains 16 residues. CDR3 in amino acids: CASSQGLGGTYNEQYF. CDR3 sequence (DNA): TGTGCCAGCAGCCAAGGATTGGGGGGGACCTACAATGAGCAGTACTTC.

This clonotype has ten or more counts. This chain links TRBV29-1 with TRBJ1-5; no firm D call. The CDR3 is made up of 13 amino acids. Deletions cut 6 bases from V and 4 bases from J, with 13 bases between. Germline assignment: CDR1 SQVTM and CDR2 ANQGSEA. The CDR3 is CSVEVDANQPQHF. For the CDR3, the DNA is TGCAGCGTCGAGGTCGATGCTAATCAGCCCCAGCATTTT.

This clonotype showed up many times. The chain couples TRBV5-1 to TRBJ2-1; D perhaps matches TRBD1 (5 bases). The V end lost 3 bases, the J end lost 12 bases, and 16 bases lay between the germline ends. CDR3 size: 13 residues. Germline loops: CDR1 SGHRS, CDR2 YFSETQ. Here the CDR3 DNA reads TGCGCCAGCAGCTACGGGCAGGGATTGCGGCAGTTCTTC. Translated: CASSYGQGLRQFF.

Ten or more counts support this clonotype. The CDR3 reads CASSPDLSEGETQYF. CDR3 in DNA: TGTGCCAGCTCACCCGATCTAAGTGAGGGAGAGACCCAGTACTTC. The chain employs TRBV18 and TRBJ2-5; tentatively, D is TRBD2 (5 bases). V was trimmed by 3 bases and J by 4 bases, leaving 15 bases between them. This CDR3 spans 15 amino acids. In germline, CDR1 is KGHSH, CDR2 LQKENI.

This clonotype has only a few counts. The chain employs TRBV10-3 and TRBJ2-4; 8 positions match TRBD1. The DNA end lines up better with TRBJ2-7; the J call may be wrong. The CDR3 is 14 amino acids. Germline loops: CDR1 ENHRY, CDR2 SYGVKD. CDR3 in DNA: TGTGCCATCAGTGACCCGACAGGGGTCTACGAGCAGTACTTC. Translating it yields CAISDPTGVYEQYF.

This rearrangement joins TRBV7-9 to TRBJ2-7; D is possibly TRBD1 (6 bases). This CDR3 has 12 residues. CDR1 SEHNR and CDR2 FQNEAQ come from the germline V gene (reference sequence). The V gene lost 4 bases and the J gene lost 3 bases, with 7 bases spanning the gap. Written as DNA, the CDR3 is TGTGCCAGCAGCTCGGGACACTACGAGCAGTACTTC. It translates to CASSSGHYEQYF.